This T cell receptor beta chain was identified in a study of CD8 T cells in ankylosing spondylitis. Of note for this clonotype: The target antigen is unknown. The DNA is left out, because the CDR3 cannot be placed on it with certainty; the CDR3 is given as TCRdb lists it.

TCRdb reprocessed the 5' RACE reads with MiXCR, giving one entry per CDR3 protein. Of roughly 440,000 distinct CDR3 sequences in the sample, approximately 17% are singletons; the top ten hold approximately 0.97%. Germline CDR1 is MNHEY and CDR2 is SMNVEV (reference sequence). The CDR3 extends over 17 residues, inclusive of both ends. Study results and caveats: Earlier authors reported some of these motif variants in reactive arthritis synovial fluid and blood. Roughly eight highly homologous variants made up a TCR beta motif that seemed to typify ankylosing spondylitis blood.

This clonotype was sampled from a male donor with ankylosing spondylitis. The chain couples TRBV27 to TRBJ1-4; the table calls TRBD1, which could not be checked here. What was sequenced was blood, either unsorted or a sorted T cell fraction (not recorded which). CDR3 protein: CASSPFPIATNEKLFFF.